The text below deals with one TCR beta chain. The table lists this clonotype with many counts. Its binding antigen is unknown. No much larger clone exists at a distance of one base, and base qualities are not known. This sample is part of a study of T cells in Graves' hyperthyroidism and ophthalmopathy (dated by TCRdb to 2018 to 2020). For the wider study: Peripheral blood samples were taken at the time of initial diagnosis, prior to any treatment. In about 6 Graves' hyperthyroidism patients, the study also compared T-cell repertoires from thyroid tissue with T-cell repertoires from blood. An independent validation cohort of 18 to 20 hyperthyroidism patients and approximately 17 patients who later progressed to ophthalmopathy tested prospective prediction of ophthalmopathy. The paper describes TCR Vbeta CDR3 sequencing of around 130 peripheral blood samples, made up of 40 to 45 ophthalmopathy patients, around 78 hyperthyroidism patients and about 17 progressor patients. After sampling, hyperthyroidism patients received methimazole starting at 30 mg daily, and ophthalmopathy patients received high-dose intravenous methylprednisolone. The 100 or so discovery patients were randomly divided into training and test sets at a 7:3 ratio. To identify TCR V-J signatures that set the groups apart, the researchers used a discovery cohort of approximately 98 patients, made up of under 45 with Graves' ophthalmopathy and approximately 57 with stable Graves' hyperthyroidism.

Ophthalmopathy patients had moderately to severely active disease, Clinical Activity Score of at least 3, NOSPECS grade of at least 4, and duration under 3 months. Exclusion was applied to patients with uncontrolled infections, other autoimmune diseases, pregnancy or lactation. Diagnoses relied on clinical symptoms, serum thyroxine and TRAb, thyroid ultrasound and orbital computed tomography. Ficoll-Paque density gradient centrifugation was used to isolate PBMCs from 8.5 to 10 ml of fresh peripheral blood. Trizol reagent was used to extract total RNA, and RNA quality was then checked on an Agilent 2100 Bioanalyzer. The research as a whole found: Sample size was not statistically predetermined, and blinding of investigators to group allocation was not performed. In cross-validation, a model built on a 13 V-J signature told ophthalmopathy apart from stable hyperthyroidism with under 90% sensitivity and 81% to 82% specificity, and in testing the same model reached 80%/75%. Most expanded thyroid clonotypes (frequency above 0.001) were also detected in blood, suggesting blood repertoires may reflect thyroid immune responses. In validation, the model predicted progression to ophthalmopathy a median of roughly six months before onset, with roughly 70% sensitivity and around 76% specificity.

Amplification of TCR beta CDR3 regions was carried out from RNA transcripts. The first round of RT-PCR for the TCR CDR3 was performed with the HTBI primer set and the Qiagen OneStep RT-PCR kit. Libraries were constructed in a second round of multiplex PCR, after which size selection and purification were performed. Sequencing of the libraries was done on an Illumina HiSeq2000 using paired-end 100 bp reads. The paper's processing steps were these. SOAPnuke was used to process the raw data, with reads discarded if the reads contained adapters or uncalled bases, had a mean Phred below 15, or lacked an exact constant-primer or identifier match. COPE v1.2.5 was used to merge the high-quality paired reads, and each unique nucleotide sequence was defined as a clonotype. Clonotypes were aligned to IMGT TRBV, TRBD and TRBJ reference segments using MiTCR v1.1. Only V-J combinations with frequency above 0.0001, covering 99% to 99.2% of repertoires, were analysed. A TCS score was defined as the ratio between F50 (clonal expansion) and ExV (chaos), using BLOSUM62-based TCRdist between CDR3 peptides within each V-J. Welch's t-statistics and random forest reduced 450 to 600 V-J features to 13, which were used in a naive Bayes classifier (R e1071). The raw public reads went through TCRdb reprocessing: fastp at Q25, MiXCR clone calling, in-frame beta chains kept. Rows merge per CDR3 protein into single entries with the most common DNA and genes. The authors' filters were not applied to this entry. The sample table lists roughly 240,000 distinct CDR3 sequences, about 15% of them with a count of one. The ten largest make up 25% to 30% of the sample.

From cysteine to phenylalanine, the CDR3 is 14 amino acids long. The DNA shown is the 42-base CDR3, in frame from base 1. In the germline V gene, CDR1 corresponds to SNHLY and CDR2 to FYNNEI. V has 6 bases trimmed and J has 7 bases trimmed; junction bases matching no gene number 8. Sequenced sample: blood. The chain is made from TRBV2 and TRBJ2-7; the central 11 bases match TRBD2. The origin of this receptor is a woman younger than 35 with Graves' ophthalmopathy. The CDR3 region: CASRSSGGTLEQYF. At the DNA level, the sequence is TGTGCCAGCAGGTCTAGCGGGGGGACTTTGGAGCAGTACTTC. The reference TRBV2 and TRBJ2-7 proteins fill in what lies around the CDR3, so the full variable domain reads EPEVTQTPSHQVTQMGQEVILRCVPISNHLYFYWYRQILGQKVEFLVSFYNNEISEKSEIFDDQFSVERPDGSNFTLKIRSTKLEDSAMYFCASRSSGGTLEQYFGPGTRLTVT.